This entry lists 28 T cell receptor beta chains sequenced from one sample in a study of shared clonotypes between healthy human individuals. Assay: immunoSEQ multiplex PCR; the TCRdb copy retains only in-frame clones and omits some. There are 850,000 to 1,200,000 clones in the sample; around four fifths occur only once, and roughly 1.4% lies in the top ten. Input material: memory CD4+ T cells sorted from blood. Subset noted: CD45RA-negative fraction. The receptors were sampled from a man aged 18 to 30 in good health.

Remarks on this clone: Other DNA sequences within the sample encode an identical CDR3. CDR3 coding DNA: TGTGCCAGCAGAAGGACAGGGACAGAGACCCAGTACTTC. It yields the protein CASRRTGTETQYF. The J gene is TRBJ2-5, the V gene TRBV6-5, with 8 bases that match TRBD1. The length of the CDR3 is 13 residues. Trimming removed 6 bases from V and 4 bases from J; junction bases left unmatched: 4. CDR1 MNHEY and CDR2 SVGAGI come from the germline V gene.

The genes are TRBV27 and TRBJ1-6; weak D call: TRBD1 (5 bases). Per germline, CDR1 MNHEY and CDR2 SMNVEV (reference sequence). The CDR3 runs 15 residues. V gave up 8 bases and J gave up 7 bases, with 18 bases separating them. In nucleotides, the CDR3 is TGTGCCAGCTCCAGACCGGGGGTAAAAAATTCACCCCTCCACTTT. Translation gives CASSRPGVKNSPLHF.

The chain is built from TRBV5-1 and TRBJ2-5; D call uncertain. Germline V gene lookup returns CDR1 SGHRS and CDR2 YFSETQ. The ends were cut back, 5 bases at V and 0 bases at J, with 11 bases in the middle. This CDR3 region has 14 residues. The CDR3 DNA sequence: TGCGCCAGCAGGGAAACAACGTACCAAGAGACCCAGTACTTC. The encoded protein is CASRETTYQETQYF.

This clone has just one count. V is TRBV6-5 and J is TRBJ1-6; a possible D gene is TRBD1 (5 bases). V shed 7 bases and J shed 10 bases, with 17 bases lying between them. Germline V lookup: CDR1 MNHEY, CDR2 SVGAGI. The CDR3 extends over 14 amino acids. The CDR3 DNA is TGTGCCAGCACCATGGGACTCCGTGGCTCACCCCTCCACTTT. Translation: CASTMGLRGSPLHF.

The genes are TRBV7-9 and TRBJ2-7; TRBD2 might be the D (6 bases). V lost 1 base to trimming and J lost 5 bases, with 18 bases between them. The V gene's germline CDR1 is SEHNR and CDR2 FQNEAQ (reference sequence). This CDR3 comprises 16 residues. Written as DNA, the CDR3 is TGTGCCAGCAGCTTAGTTGGGAGGACGGAAATTAACGAGCAGTACTTC. It encodes CASSLVGRTEINEQYF.

The rearrangement links TRBV19 to TRBJ2-1; no firm D call. Between the trimmed V and J ends, which lost 11 bases and 9 bases, there was a span of 8 bases. This CDR3 comprises 9 residues. In germline, CDR1 is LNHDA, CDR2 SQIVND (reference sequence). This chain's CDR3 is CAVYCEQFF. In nucleotides, the CDR3 is TGTGCCGTCTATTGTGAGCAGTTCTTC. Looking up the rest from reference TRBV19 and TRBJ2-1 gives the full variable domain: DGGITQSPKYLFRKEGQNVTLSCEQNLNHDAMYWYRQDPGQGLRLIYYSQIVNDFQKGDIAEGYSVSREKKESFPLTVTSAQKNPTAFYLCAVYCEQFFGPGTRLTVL.

This clone came up a few times. The chain employs TRBV9 and TRBJ1-4; D gene ambiguous. Germline loops: CDR1 SGDLS, CDR2 YYNGEE. This CDR3 is built from 13 residues. V shed 0 bases and J shed 6 bases, with 6 bases lying between them. The DNA of the CDR3 is TGTGCCAGCAGCGTAGAAGGAGATGAAAAACTGTTTTTT. Its protein is CASSVEGDEKLFF.

This chain uses TRBV5-4 with TRBJ1-4, with 7 bases identical to TRBD1. V trimming: 4 bases; J trimming: 3 bases; junction bases outside the gene matches: 6. Germline CDR1 reads SGHNT; CDR2 reads YYREEE (reference sequence). The CDR3 loop spans 15 amino acids. CDR3 coding DNA: TGTGCCAGCAGCCGGACGACAGGGTCTAATGAAAAACTGTTTTTT. Translated, it gives CASSRTTGSNEKLFF.

For the CDR3, the DNA is TGCGCCAGCAGCTCACAGGGAGGCGGTGGAAACACCATATATTTT. Translation: CASSSQGGGGNTIYF. The rearrangement links TRBV5-1 to TRBJ1-3, with a weak D call TRBD1 (6 bases). V was pared by 3 bases and J by 3 bases, with 13 bases between. Germline values: CDR1 SGHRS, CDR2 YFSETQ. The CDR3 is 15 residues long.

The J gene is TRBJ1-2, the V gene TRBV5-4; tentative D call: TRBD1 (6 bases). CDR3 length: 14 amino acids. V lost 4 bases, J lost 4 bases, and 14 bases lay in between. The germline V gene encodes CDR1 SGHNT and CDR2 YYREEE (reference sequence). The CDR3 reads CASSMGAGGYGYTF. CDR3 sequence (DNA): TGTGCCAGCAGCATGGGGGCCGGGGGCTATGGCTACACCTTC.

The CDR3 loop is CASSAEKQGNEQFF. The CDR3 nucleotides read TGTGCCAGCAGCGCCGAAAAACAGGGTAATGAGCAGTTCTTC. V usage is TRBV5-4 and J usage is TRBJ2-1, with D possibly being TRBD1 (6 bases). Germline V gene data show CDR1 as SGHNT and CDR2 as YYREEE (reference sequence). The CDR3 extends over 14 amino acids. With 4 bases removed from V and 7 bases from J, the gap between germline ends came to 15 bases.

This chain links TRBV29-1 with TRBJ2-2, with D perhaps given as TRBD1 or TRBD2 (5 bases each). The CDR3 consists of 13 residues. Trimming removed 2 bases from V and 4 bases from J, with 8 bases in between. Germline values: CDR1 SQVTM, CDR2 ANQGSEA. CDR3 nucleotides: TGCAGCGTTGAATGGGGGTTCACCGGGGAGCTGTTTTTT. Protein sequence: CSVEWGFTGELFF.

V is TRBV4-3 and J is TRBJ1-6, with D perhaps matching TRBD1 (5 bases). The CDR3 length is 16 residues. The germline CDR1 and CDR2 sequences are LGHNA and YSLEER. V was clipped by 4 bases and J by 9 bases, with 19 bases between them. CDR3 protein: CASSPSPTATGSPLHF. DNA of the CDR3: TGCGCCAGCAGCCCAAGCCCGACAGCGACGGGTTCACCCCTCCACTTT.

The J gene is TRBJ1-1, the V gene TRBV10-1; possibly TRBD1 for D (5 bases). The germline V gene encodes CDR1 WNHNN and CDR2 SYGVQD (reference sequence). This CDR3 is 14 amino acids long. Trimming took off 3 bases at V and 3 bases at J, with 11 bases between the two ends. In DNA, the CDR3 is TGCGCCAGCAGTGATCAGGGTTTCGACACTGAAGCTTTCTTT. This sequence encodes CASSDQGFDTEAFF.

The chain links TRBV5-6 to TRBJ1-6, with a possible D match to TRBD1 (6 bases). The germline gives CDR1 SGHDT, CDR2 YYEEEE. With 3 bases removed from V and 9 bases from J, the gap between germline ends came to 19 bases. This CDR3 contains 16 residues. CDR3 protein: CASSSRGGGFSSPLHF. For the CDR3, the DNA is TGTGCCAGCAGCTCACGAGGGGGGGGATTTAGTTCACCCCTCCACTTT.

V gene TRBV6-5 combines with J gene TRBJ2-7; TRBD1 or TRBD2 may be the D gene (7 bases each). CDR3 size: 15 residues. V was trimmed by 2 bases and J by 5 bases, leaving 16 bases between them. From germline, CDR1 is MNHEY and CDR2 SVGAGI. The CDR3 loop reads CASSYRGREWDEQYF. CDR3 in DNA: TGTGCCAGCAGTTACAGGGGGCGGGAGTGGGACGAGCAGTACTTC.

The CDR3 loop reads CASSTDRAHEQYF. In DNA, the CDR3 is TGCGCCAGCAGCACGGACAGGGCCCACGAGCAGTACTTC. The chain employs TRBV5-1 and TRBJ2-7, with TRBD1 identical over 8 bases. The CDR3 length is 13 residues. CDR1 is SGHRS and CDR2 is YFSETQ in the germline V gene. The J segment lost 5 bases and the V segment lost 4 bases, leaving 5 bases of the junction unmatched.

V usage is TRBV27 and J usage is TRBJ1-1; tentatively, D is TRBD1 (6 bases). Looked up from germline, CDR1 is MNHEY and CDR2 is SMNVEV (reference sequence). The V and J ends lost 6 bases and 2 bases respectively, with 13 bases between them. The CDR3 length is 14 residues. CDR3: CASSRDRRNTEAFF. CDR3 DNA sequence: TGTGCCAGCAGCAGAGACAGGAGAAACACTGAAGCTTTCTTT.

This clone was picked up one time. V and J are TRBV19 and TRBJ1-1; TRBD1 is a possible D gene (5 bases). V was cut by 11 bases and J by 6 bases, with 16 bases left in between. This CDR3 has 12 residues. CDR1 and CDR2 (germline): LNHDA, SQIVND (reference sequence). The CDR3 reads CASGWQLAEAFF. The CDR3 DNA follows: TGTGCCTCAGGGTGGCAGCTGGCTGAAGCTTTCTTT. The full variable domain, completed using reference TRBV19 and TRBJ1-1, is DGGITQSPKYLFRKEGQNVTLSCEQNLNHDAMYWYRQDPGQGLRLIYYSQIVNDFQKGDIAEGYSVSREKKESFPLTVTSAQKNPTAFYLCASGWQLAEAFFGQGTRLTVV.

Worth noting for this clone: A single base separates this from a much larger clone, so it may be a read error. This chain links TRBV14 with TRBJ2-2, with 10 bases fitting TRBD1. Germline values: CDR1 SGHDN, CDR2 FVKESK. After removal of 4 bases from V and 1 base from J, the junction contained 3 bases not matched to a gene. This CDR3 contains 16 residues. The CDR3 region is CASSPWTGGNTGELFF. The CDR3 region has the DNA TGTGCCAGCAGCCCGTGGACAGGGGGGAACACCGGGGAGCTGTTTTTT.

In this sample, this clone turned up many times. The V call is TRBV11-2, the J call TRBJ2-7; the D call may be TRBD1 or TRBD2 (5 bases each). Deletions cut 5 bases from V and 6 bases from J, with 20 bases between. CDR3 size: 15 residues. In germline, CDR1 is SGHAT, CDR2 FQNNGV. CDR3 residues: CASSEGYGLFSEQYF. In DNA form, the CDR3 reads TGTGCCAGCAGCGAGGGGTACGGACTCTTTAGCGAGCAGTACTTC.

The V call is TRBV9, the J call TRBJ2-5; 12 bases line up with TRBD2. The CDR3 sequence is 17 residues long. The germline CDR1 and CDR2 sequences are SGDLS and YYNGEE. V gave up 3 bases and J gave up 2 bases; unmatched junction bases: 8. The CDR3 DNA follows: TGTGCCAGCAGCGCTTCTAGCGGGGGGGCCGGTCAAGAGACCCAGTACTTC. Its protein product is CASSASSGGAGQETQYF.

The rearrangement links TRBV2 to TRBJ1-6; 11 bases map to TRBD1. Germline V CDR1 and CDR2: SNHLY, FYNNEI. J lost 9 bases, V lost 6 bases, and 16 bases had no gene match. The CDR3 is 18 residues long. The CDR3 sequence: CASRPGQGDSGMGSPLHF. In nucleotides, the CDR3 is TGTGCCAGCAGGCCGGGACAGGGGGATTCTGGAATGGGTTCACCCCTCCACTTT.

A few counts support this clone. The chain recombines TRBV6-6 with TRBJ1-5; weak D call: TRBD1 (5 bases). V lost 8 bases and J lost 4, with 15 bases in between. This CDR3 comprises 14 residues. In germline, CDR1 is MNHNY, CDR2 SVGAGI (reference sequence). In DNA form, the CDR3 reads TGTGCCAGCTGCCGAGACAGCGGGAATCAGCCCCAGCATTTT. It is translated as CASCRDSGNQPQHF.

This clone was observed many times. The rearrangement uses TRBV7-9 and TRBJ2-1; 7 bases are a match to TRBD2. Losses at the gene ends were 5 bases for V and 12 bases for J; bases not matched to a gene: 10. Germline lookup yields CDR1 SEHNR and CDR2 FQNEAQ (reference sequence). This CDR3 has 13 amino acids. Here the CDR3 DNA reads TGTGCCAGCAGCCGGGGGGAAGGGAAGGTGCAGTTCTTC. It specifies CASSRGEGKVQFF.

The rearrangement uses TRBV19 and TRBJ1-3; 8 positions agree with TRBD1. Germline CDR1 is LNHDA and CDR2 is SQIVND (reference sequence). CDR3 length equals 16 residues. Trimming cost V 3 bases and J 2 bases; bases outside gene matches: 6. The CDR3 DNA is TGTGCCAGTAGTATTTGGACAGGGTCCCCTGGAAACACCATATATTTT. Its protein product is CASSIWTGSPGNTIYF.

V gene TRBV12-2 combines with J gene TRBJ2-7; the table gives TRBD1 as D, unverified against the DNA. TRBV12-2 is designated a pseudogene. The CDR3 is 20 amino acids. The CDR3 coding sequence is TGTGCAAGTCGCTTAGTAGGTTGGAACAGGGGGCTGGTCGGGAACTACGAGCAGTACTTC. This gives the protein CASRLVGWNRGLVGNYEQYF.

The chain combines TRBV7-2 with TRBJ1-2, with 11 bases lining up with TRBD1. Trimming cost V 5 bases and J 4 bases; bases outside gene matches: 12. CDR3 length: 17 residues. Germline CDR1 and CDR2: SGHTA and FQGNSA. CDR3 bases: TGTGCCAGCAGCCCAATGTCCCGGGACAGGGGGTTCTATGGCTACACCTTC. Amino acid sequence: CASSPMSRDRGFYGYTF.